This is a list of T cell receptor beta chains from one sample in a study of vaccination and CD4 T cells after COVID-19. TCRdb processed the PCR reads anew with MiXCR; each CDR3 protein has one entry. Of roughly 18,000 distinct CDR3 sequences in the sample, less than 60% are singletons; the top ten hold roughly 20%. These TCRs are of unknown antigen specificity. Sequencing used CD4+ T cells from blood, cultured in vitro, obtained about 7 months after SARS-CoV-2 vaccination. The receptors stem from a human donor who had recovered from COVID-19. Each CDR3 is given with its conserved first and last residue. The D gene is left open where the match is weak. Where a row states a size, it is once, few, many or the class of an expanded clone; other rows omit it.

>-|TRBV2|few|TRBJ2-1
CASSVSRVNEQFF
TGTGCCAGCAGTGTATCCAGGGTTAATGAGCAGTTCTTC
>-|TRBV20-1|-|TRBJ2-7
CSARDGGFRYEQYF
TGCAGTGCTAGAGACGGTGGATTCCGCTACGAGCAGTACTTC
>-|TRBV20-1|large|TRBJ2-5
CSARDPSRAVQETQYF
TGCAGTGCTAGAGATCCGTCTCGAGCGGTCCAAGAGACCCAGTACTTC
>TRBD2|TRBV20-1|-|TRBJ2-2
CSARDQTSGGPGELFF
TGCAGTGCTAGAGATCAAACTAGCGGGGGCCCCGGGGAGCTGTTTTTT
>-|TRBV29-1|once|TRBJ1-1
CSVDMGLNTEAFF
TGCAGCGTTGATATGGGGTTGAACACTGAAGCTTTCTTT
>-|TRBV18|-|TRBJ2-7
CASSSGSYEQYF
TGTGCCAGCTCGTCTGGGTCCTACGAGCAGTACTTC
>TRBD1|TRBV7-3|-|TRBJ1-2
CASSPSGTGVGYTF
TGTGCCAGCAGCCCATCCGGGACAGGGGTCGGCTACACCTTC
>TRBD1|TRBV2|once|TRBJ1-3
CASRRTQGTGNTIYF
TGTGCCAGCAGGCGAACACAGGGGACCGGAAACACCATATATTTT
>-|TRBV20-1|-|TRBJ2-2
CSAIISENTGELFF
TGCAGTGCTATCATTTCAGAGAACACCGGGGAGCTGTTTTTT
>TRBD1|TRBV20-1|-|TRBJ2-7
CSARDHYPGTGEYEQYF
TGCAGTGCTAGAGATCACTATCCCGGGACAGGGGAGTACGAGCAGTACTTC
>-|TRBV7-8|-|TRBJ1-2
CASSQPGQLNYGYTF
TGTGCCAGCAGCCAACCGGGACAACTAAACTATGGCTACACCTTC
>TRBD2|TRBV27|-|TRBJ2-7
CASSLWGGRWYEQYF
TGTGCCAGCAGTTTATGGGGCGGGAGATGGTACGAGCAGTACTTC
>-|TRBV20-1|-|TRBJ2-3
CSAGETSTDTQYF
TGCAGTGCTGGGGAGACTAGCACAGATACGCAGTATTTT
>-|TRBV5-4|few|TRBJ2-5
CASRSRLQETQYF
TGTGCCAGCAGATCTAGACTCCAAGAGACCCAGTACTTC
>-|TRBV6-5|few|TRBJ1-2
CASSFLWVEGYTF
TGTGCCAGCAGTTTCCTCTGGGTCGAGGGCTACACCTTC
>-|TRBV7-9|-|TRBJ2-3
CASSRTTGDTQYF
TGTGCCAGCTCTCGGACAACAGGGGATACGCAGTATTTT
>TRBD1|TRBV5-6|-|TRBJ1-6
CASSRGQGLYNSPLHF
TGTGCCAGCAGCCGCGGACAGGGCCTCTATAATTCACCCCTCCACTTT
>-|TRBV19|few|TRBJ1-3
CAGRGNTIYF
TGTGCCGGAAGGGGAAACACCATATATTTT
>-|TRBV27|few|TRBJ1-2
CASRTRAANYGYTF
TGTGCCAGCCGGACTAGGGCCGCCAACTATGGCTACACCTTC
>-|TRBV20-1|-|TRBJ2-7
CSANAGNYEQYF
TGCAGTGCTAATGCAGGGAACTACGAGCAGTACTTC
>-|TRBV7-9|few|TRBJ2-7
CASSLGRYEQYF
TGTGCCAGCAGCTTAGGTCGGTACGAGCAGTACTTC
>-|TRBV24-1|-|TRBJ2-2
CATSGQMNTGELFF
TGTGCCACCAGTGGTCAGATGAACACCGGGGAGCTGTTTTTT
>-|TRBV10-3|few|TRBJ1-5
CAIIDNQPQHF
TGTGCCATCATTGACAATCAGCCCCAGCATTTT
>TRBD1|TRBV7-9|-|TRBJ2-6
CASSLVFRRGQPNSGANVLTF
TGTGCCAGCAGCTTAGTTTTCCGAAGGGGGCAACCCAACTCTGGGGCCAACGTCCTGACTTTC
>-|TRBV15|-|TRBJ2-5
CATSRAPEETQYF
TGTGCCACCAGCAGAGCGCCCGAGGAGACCCAGTACTTC